The 22 T cell receptor beta chains below all came from one sample that was sequenced in a study of blood T cell repertoires in COVID-19 (TCRdb year 2020). Libraries came from the immunoSEQ multiplex PCR assay. Held by TCRdb, this immuneACCESS table contains in-frame sequences only and omits some clones. Under half of the omission traces to an unresolved V gene where checked; the cause of the rest is unknown. The sample has some 290,000 clones on record, roughly 86% of them singletons. Jointly, the top ten make up about 11% of the sample. Sequenced sample: peripheral blood. The receptors come from a woman aged 25 to 39 with COVID-19, enrolled during active disease.

The rearrangement uses TRBV7-2 and TRBJ2-1; 8 nucleotides align to TRBD2. The germline V gene encodes CDR1 SGHTA and CDR2 FQGNSA. The V segment lost 1 base and the J segment 6 bases; nucleotides outside the gene matches: 5. The CDR3 loop spans 15 amino acids. CDR3 loop: CASSLVAGIGNEQFF. The CDR3 nucleotides are TGTGCCAGCAGCTTAGTAGCGGGAATCGGCAATGAGCAGTTCTTC.

The V call is TRBV12-5, the J call TRBJ2-5; TRBD2 matches 8 bases. J gave up 1 base and V 4 bases, and 2 bases lay outside the gene matches. The CDR3 consists of 14 residues. Germline assignment: CDR1 LGHNT and CDR2 FRNRAP. DNA of the CDR3: TGTGCTAGTGGTTCCGGACTAGCCCAAGAGACCCAGTACTTC. Its protein product is CASGSGLAQETQYF.

V usage is TRBV15 and J usage is TRBJ1-1; 7 nucleotides match TRBD1. The CDR3 covers 16 residues. V dropped 5 bases and J dropped 0; count of bases not matched to a gene: 9. Germline CDR1 and CDR2: LNHNV and YYDKDF (reference sequence). Here the CDR3 DNA reads TGTGCCACCAGCGAGGACAGGACCAGATTGAACACTGAAGCTTTCTTT. Translating gives CATSEDRTRLNTEAFF.

The J gene is TRBJ2-3, the V gene TRBV4-1, with TRBD2 matching over 7 bases. Per the germline V gene, CDR1 is MGHRA and CDR2 is YSYEKL. This CDR3 contains 16 residues. Trimming cost V 4 bases and J 1 base; bases outside gene matches: 8. The CDR3, as DNA: TGCGCCAGCAGCCCCCGCGCTAGCGGCCGCACAGATACGCAGTATTTT. The encoded protein is CASSPRASGRTDTQYF.

The gene calls are TRBV7-3 and TRBJ2-1, with 11 bases matching TRBD2. CDR3 length equals 16 residues. J was trimmed by 7 bases and V by 3 bases; bases with no gene match: 8. The V gene's germline CDR1 is SGHTA and CDR2 FQGTGA. The CDR3, as DNA: TGTGCCAGCAGCTTGACACTAGCGGGAGTGTATAATGAGCAGTTCTTC. Its protein is CASSLTLAGVYNEQFF.

A word on this clone: The junction does not match germline at one end; this may be a read error. The chain joins TRBV2 to TRBJ1-5, with D maybe TRBD1 (5 bases). CDR1 is SNHLY, CDR2 FYNNEI, per germline. This CDR3 has 15 residues. CDR3 in amino acids: CASSEGQGSHQPQHF. The CDR3 bases are TGTGCCAGCAGTGAAGGGCAGGGTAGCCATCAGCCCCAGCATTTT. The whole variable domain, remainder taken from reference TRBV2 and TRBJ1-5, is EPEVTQTPSHQVTQMGQEVILRCVPISNHLYFYWYRQILGQKVEFLVSFYNNEISEKSEIFDDQFSVERPDGSNFTLKIRSTKLEDSAMYFCASSEGQGSHQPQHFGDGTRLSIL.

This clone occurred a few times. The chain links TRBV9 to TRBJ1-6; D is perhaps TRBD1 (5 bases). Germline values: CDR1 SGDLS, CDR2 YYNGEE. The CDR3 is 15 residues long. Trimming left V 4 bases short and J 9 bases short, with 17 bases between. CDR3 region: CASSPRTDTASPLHF. The CDR3 DNA reads as TGTGCCAGCAGCCCGCGGACGGACACAGCTTCACCCCTCCACTTT.

The genes are TRBV6-6 and TRBJ2-7; 7 nucleotides match TRBD1. The J segment lost 6 bases and the V segment lost 7 bases, leaving 6 bases of the junction unmatched. This CDR3 spans 12 amino acids. Germline V gives CDR1 MNHNY, CDR2 SVGAGI (reference sequence). CDR3 DNA: TGTGCCAGCACTCCGCCAGGGGGCGAGCAGTACTTC. Translation gives CASTPPGGEQYF.

The chain combines TRBV18 with TRBJ1-1; D is perhaps TRBD1 (5 bases). Germline CDR1 is KGHSH and CDR2 is LQKENI. The V end lost 4 bases, the J end lost 0 bases, and 18 bases lay between the germline ends. CDR3 length: 17 amino acids. The DNA of the CDR3 is TGTGCCAGCTCACGAATCAGCGGGGGTAACATGAACACTGAAGCTTTCTTT. It codes for CASSRISGGNMNTEAFF.

The chain uses TRBV11-1 and TRBJ1-1, with D uncertain. CDR3 length: 14 residues. V shed 2 bases and J shed 1 base, with 8 bases lying between them. Per germline, CDR1 SGHAT and CDR2 FQDESV (reference sequence). The CDR3 sequence: CASSLIHRNTEAFF. DNA of the CDR3: TGTGCCAGCAGCTTAATCCACAGGAACACTGAAGCTTTCTTT.

The chain carries TRBV19 and TRBJ2-7; TRBD1 aligns across 8 bases. The CDR3 covers 14 residues. Losses at the gene ends were 6 bases for V and 2 bases for J; bases not matched to a gene: 6. Germline loops: CDR1 LNHDA, CDR2 SQIVND (reference sequence). CDR3 residues: CASSLTGVTYEQYF. Written as DNA, the CDR3 is TGTGCCAGTAGCCTGACAGGGGTCACCTACGAGCAGTACTTC.

The chain employs TRBV10-3 and TRBJ2-1; 11 nucleotides line up with TRBD2. Germline values: CDR1 ENHRY, CDR2 SYGVKD. After removal of 7 bases from V and 5 bases from J, the junction contained 4 bases not matched to a gene. This CDR3 has 14 amino acids. In DNA form, the CDR3 reads TGTGCCATCAAACCGGGACTAGCGGACAATGAGCAGTTCTTC. This gives the protein CAIKPGLADNEQFF.

V and J are TRBV27 and TRBJ1-1, with a tentative D call TRBD1 (5 bases). Trimming took off 2 bases at V and 1 base at J, with 11 bases between the two ends. From germline, CDR1 is MNHEY and CDR2 SMNVEV (reference sequence). CDR3 length: 15 amino acids. CDR3 amino acids: CASSLKAGGNTEAFF. CDR3 DNA: TGTGCCAGCAGTTTAAAGGCCGGGGGGAACACTGAAGCTTTCTTT.

The rearrangement joins TRBV18 to TRBJ2-1; 9 nucleotides line up with TRBD1. The CDR3 covers 15 residues. Germline CDR1 and CDR2: KGHSH and LQKENI. The V gene end was trimmed by 2 bases and the J gene end by 4 bases; junction bases not matched to a gene: 3. DNA for the CDR3: TGTGCCAGCTCACCAACAGGGGGCGGGTACAATGAGCAGTTCTTC. This gives the protein CASSPTGGGYNEQFF.

The chain couples TRBV2 to TRBJ1-6, with 10 bases lining up with TRBD1. The V gene end was trimmed by 7 bases and the J gene end by 10 bases; junction bases not matched to a gene: 7. The germline V gene has CDR1 SNHLY and CDR2 FYNNEI. This CDR3 is built from 14 residues. The CDR3 region has the DNA TGTGCCAGCAACGAGGACAGGGGGGAATCACCCCTCCACTTT. Its translation: CASNEDRGESPLHF.

This clone was picked up one time. This rearrangement joins TRBV28 to TRBJ2-1; 9 nucleotides agree with TRBD2. The CDR3 length is 15 residues. Germline lookup yields CDR1 MDHEN and CDR2 SYDVKM. V was pared by 5 bases and J by 7 bases, with 9 bases of the junction left unmatched. Here the CDR3 DNA reads TGTGCCAGCAGTCCTCATAGCGGGAGTCTAAATGAGCAGTTCTTC. This gives the protein CASSPHSGSLNEQFF. The full variable domain, its missing parts supplied by reference TRBV28 and TRBJ2-1, is DVKVTQSSRYLVKRTGEKVFLECVQDMDHENMFWYRQDPGLGLRLIYFSYDVKMKEKGDIPEGYSVSREKKERFSLILESASTNQTSMYLCASSPHSGSLNEQFFGPGTRLTVL.

The J gene is TRBJ2-2, the V gene TRBV24-1; D may be TRBD2 (6 bases). Trimming shortened V by 3 bases and J by 7 bases, and 11 bases separated the two germline ends. This CDR3 is 14 amino acids long. Per germline, CDR1 KGHDR and CDR2 SFDVKD. The CDR3 nucleotides read TGTGCCACCAGTGATCACGGGACTTTCGGGGAGCTGTTTTTT. It translates to CATSDHGTFGELFF.

The chain combines TRBV9 with TRBJ2-2, with D uncertain. The CDR3 extends over 15 amino acids. The ends were cut back, 0 bases at V and 5 bases at J, with 11 bases in the middle. Germline V gene data show CDR1 as SGDLS and CDR2 as YYNGEE. The CDR3, as DNA: TGTGCCAGCAGCGTAGAAGTCTTAGAAACCGGGGAGCTGTTTTTT. Its translation is CASSVEVLETGELFF.

This sequence joins TRBV7-3 and TRBJ2-7, with TRBD2 matching over 8 bases. The CDR3 is 15 amino acids. Trimming took 1 base from V and 1 from J; bases not matched to a gene: 3. The germline CDR1 and CDR2 sequences are SGHTA and FQGTGA. The CDR3 loop is CASSLSAGGSYEQYF. In DNA form, the CDR3 reads TGTGCCAGCAGCTTAAGTGCGGGAGGATCCTACGAGCAGTACTTC.

The CDR3 sequence is CASSRHDRVVNYGYTF. CDR3 DNA: TGTGCCAGCAGCCGCCATGACAGGGTGGTAAACTATGGCTACACCTTC. This rearrangement joins TRBV7-8 to TRBJ1-2; TRBD1 matches at 7 bases. With V trimmed by 5 bases and J by 2 bases, 11 bases remained unmatched. The CDR3 is 16 residues long. The germline V gene encodes CDR1 SGHVS and CDR2 FQNEAQ.

The genes are TRBV6-5 and TRBJ1-6; D is unresolved. Per the germline V gene, CDR1 is MNHEY and CDR2 is SVGAGI. The CDR3 has 15 amino acids. V lost 5 bases and J lost 6, with 14 bases in between. CDR3 residues: CASSTSGGGNSPLHF. The CDR3 DNA is TGTGCCAGCAGTACCAGCGGAGGAGGTAATTCACCCCTCCACTTT.

This chain connects TRBV28 to TRBJ1-6; 7 nucleotides line up with TRBD1. CDR3 length: 16 residues. Per germline, CDR1 MDHEN and CDR2 SYDVKM. V lost 7 bases and J lost 9; bases outside the gene matches: 15. In nucleotides, the CDR3 is TGTGCCAGCACCATAGGGCGACAGGGCGGTAGTTCACCCCTCCACTTT. This sequence encodes CASTIGRQGGSSPLHF.